This T cell receptor (beta chain) was sequenced during a study of cytomegalovirus exposure and HLA in healthy donors. This PCR relied on a set of 60 Vbeta primers and 13 Jbeta primers. TCRdb's table, derived via immunoSEQ multiplex PCR, lists solely in-frame clones and lacks some. The data hold under 200,000 clones, with about 80% observed a single time. Sequencing input: PBMCs. The clonotype was recovered from a woman aged 30 to 39 in good health and CMV-seropositive.

The CDR3 region has the DNA TGTGCCAGCAGCTTAACCAGGGGGCCCTACGAGCAGTACTTC. Translated, it gives CASSLTRGPYEQYF. The genes are TRBV7-2 and TRBJ2-7, with 8 bases that match TRBD1. This CDR3 contains 14 residues. V shed 2 bases and J 2 bases; nucleotides not matched to a gene: 2. Germline V gives CDR1 SGHTA, CDR2 FQGNSA.